The 12 T cell receptor beta chains presented below share a single source sample, sequenced in a study of T cells in Graves' hyperthyroidism and ophthalmopathy. Amplification targeted TCR beta CDR3 regions from RNA transcripts. With the HTBI primer set, the TCR CDR3 went through a first round of RT-PCR. One entry per CDR3 protein, called by TCRdb with MiXCR from the multiplex PCR reads. The sample shows 750,000 to 950,000 distinct CDR3 sequences, 38% of them seen only once. Input material: blood. The source is a man younger than 30 with Graves' hyperthyroidism.

The rearrangement uses TRBV6-5 and TRBJ1-6; maybe TRBD1 (5 bases). The CDR3 has 18 amino acids. Germline CDR1 and CDR2: MNHEY and SVGAGI. The ends were cut back, 6 bases at V and 0 bases at J, with 18 bases in the middle. The DNA of the CDR3 is TGTGCCAGCAGCGAAGGGGTCGGACCGAGCTCCTATAATTCACCCCTCCACTTT. Translation gives CASSEGVGPSSYNSPLHF.

The genes are TRBV11-2 and TRBJ2-5, with D unresolved. Trimming pared 5 bases from V and 3 bases from J, leaving 22 bases between. The CDR3 sequence is 17 residues long. Germline CDR1 reads SGHAT; CDR2 reads FQNNGV. The chain's CDR3 is CASSAPYGVGFEETQYF. The DNA for the CDR3 is TGTGCCAGCAGCGCACCCTATGGTGTGGGTTTTGAAGAGACCCAGTACTTC.

J is TRBJ1-4 and V is TRBV7-9; 9 bases agree with TRBD1. Germline CDR1 and CDR2: SEHNR and FQNEAQ (reference sequence). V lost 6 bases, J lost 8 bases, and 7 bases stayed unmatched. The CDR3 consists of 14 residues. The CDR3 reads CASSLIGQGEKLFF. The CDR3 DNA sequence: TGTGCCAGCAGTCTAATCGGACAGGGGGAAAAACTGTTTTTT.

This clonotype was counted at least ten times. The chain carries TRBV5-1 and TRBJ1-1; D is ambiguous. Germline V lookup: CDR1 SGHRS, CDR2 YFSETQ. The length of the CDR3 is 14 residues. V shed 0 bases and J shed 2 bases, with 8 bases lying between them. In nucleotides, the CDR3 is TGCGCCAGCAGCTTGGGGGGTGATAACACTGAAGCTTTCTTT. This encodes CASSLGGDNTEAFF.

Remarks on this clonotype: This may arise from a read error, as a much more abundant clone is one base away. The J gene is TRBJ1-4, the V gene TRBV7-9; maybe TRBD1 (5 bases). This CDR3 spans 15 amino acids. The germline V gene has CDR1 SEHNR and CDR2 FQNEAQ (reference sequence). The CDR3: CASGFGTLVNEKLFF. The CDR3 coding sequence is TGTGCCAGCGGCTTCGGGACTCTAGTAAATGAAAAACTGTTTTTT.

This chain links TRBV29-1 with TRBJ2-5; the match to TRBD2 covers 11 bases. The germline V gene has CDR1 SQVTM and CDR2 ANQGSEA. The trim removed 8 bases at V and 2 bases at J, leaving 10 bases unmatched. The CDR3 runs to 15 residues. Here the CDR3 reads CSYHPGLAVQETQYF. CDR3 in DNA: TGCAGCTACCACCCGGGACTAGCGGTTCAAGAGACCCAGTACTTC. Full variable domain (missing parts from reference TRBV29-1 and TRBJ2-5): SAVISQKPSRDICQRGTSLTIQCQVDSQVTMMFWYRQQPGQSLTLIATANQGSEATYESGFVIDKFPISRPNLTFSTLTVSNMSPEDSSIYLCSYHPGLAVQETQYFGPGTRLLVL.

The table lists this clonotype with many counts. The V gene is TRBV29-1, the J gene TRBJ2-2; maybe TRBD1 (6 bases). The CDR3 totals 14 residues. Germline CDR1 reads SQVTM; CDR2 reads ANQGSEA. Trimming pared 2 bases from V and 5 bases from J, leaving 12 bases between. CDR3 protein: CSVESGHVTGELFF. In DNA, the CDR3 is TGCAGCGTTGAATCGGGACACGTAACCGGGGAGCTGTTTTTT.

The gene calls are TRBV6-6 and TRBJ1-2, with a possible D match to TRBD1 (5 bases). V shed 7 bases and J shed 0 bases, with 15 bases lying between them. The CDR3 covers 15 residues. The germline V gene has CDR1 MNHNY and CDR2 SVGAGI (reference sequence). The DNA of the CDR3 is TGTGCCAGCAAAGTCGGGACCGCAACTAACTATGGCTACACCTTC. Protein product: CASKVGTATNYGYTF.

A note on this clonotype: One junction end does not reproduce the germline sequence, and a read error may be involved. The chain links TRBV3-1 to TRBJ2-2, with D tentatively TRBD2 (6 bases). The CDR3 extends over 14 amino acids. Germline values: CDR1 LGHDT, CDR2 YNNKEL (reference sequence). The CDR3 DNA reads TGTGCCAGCAGCCAGGGAGCGGGTAACGGGGAGCCGTTTTTT. Residues: CASSQGAGNGEPFF.

This chain uses TRBV20-1 with TRBJ2-7, with no clear D. Per germline, CDR1 DFQATT and CDR2 SNEGSKA (reference sequence). The V end lost 7 bases, the J end lost 3 bases, and 10 bases lay between the germline ends. The CDR3 has 11 amino acids. The CDR3 region has the DNA TGCAGTGTCCAGAGGAGCTACGAGCAGTACTTC. Encoded protein: CSVQRSYEQYF.

The table lists this clonotype with many counts. The gene calls are TRBV2 and TRBJ2-7, with no clear D. The CDR3 runs 13 residues. From germline, CDR1 is SNHLY and CDR2 FYNNEI. Trimming took 4 bases from V and 3 from J, leaving 10 bases between them. CDR3 loop: CASSGSPIYEQYF. The CDR3 DNA reads as TGTGCCAGCAGTGGTAGTCCTATCTACGAGCAGTACTTC.

This clonotype was detected many times. The gene calls are TRBV2 and TRBJ1-2; D gene unclear. The CDR3 has 12 residues. Trimming removed 5 bases at V and 9 bases at J, with 13 bases between. The germline V gene has CDR1 SNHLY and CDR2 FYNNEI. The CDR3 loop is CASSTDEGSYTF. The CDR3 DNA sequence: TGTGCCAGCAGTACGGACGAGGGTAGCTACACCTTC.